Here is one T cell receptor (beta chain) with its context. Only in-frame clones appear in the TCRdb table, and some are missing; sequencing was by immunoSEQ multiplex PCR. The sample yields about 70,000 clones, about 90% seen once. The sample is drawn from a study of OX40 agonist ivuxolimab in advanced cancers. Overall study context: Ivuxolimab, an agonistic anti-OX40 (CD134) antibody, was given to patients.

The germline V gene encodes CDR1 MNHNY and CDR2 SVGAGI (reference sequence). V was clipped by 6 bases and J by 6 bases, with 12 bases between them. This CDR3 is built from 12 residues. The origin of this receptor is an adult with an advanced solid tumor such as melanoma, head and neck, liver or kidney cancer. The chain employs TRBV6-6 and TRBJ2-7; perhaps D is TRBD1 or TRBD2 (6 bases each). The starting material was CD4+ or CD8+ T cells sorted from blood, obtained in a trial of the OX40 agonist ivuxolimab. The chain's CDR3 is CASSPPGAEQYF. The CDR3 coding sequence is TGTGCCAGCAGCCCCCCGGGGGCCGAGCAGTACTTC.